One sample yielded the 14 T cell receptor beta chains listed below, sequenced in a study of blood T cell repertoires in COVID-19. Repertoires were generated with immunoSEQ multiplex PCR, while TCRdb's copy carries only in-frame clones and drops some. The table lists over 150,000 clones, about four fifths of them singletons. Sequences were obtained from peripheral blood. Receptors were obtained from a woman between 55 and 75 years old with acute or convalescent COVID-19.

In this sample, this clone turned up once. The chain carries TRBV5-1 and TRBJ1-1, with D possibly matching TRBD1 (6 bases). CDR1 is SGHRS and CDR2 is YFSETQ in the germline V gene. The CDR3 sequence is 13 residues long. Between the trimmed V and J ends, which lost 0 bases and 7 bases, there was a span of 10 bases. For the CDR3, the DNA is TGCGCCAGCAGCTTGGGGACAGCACATGAAGCTTTCTTT. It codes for CASSLGTAHEAFF.

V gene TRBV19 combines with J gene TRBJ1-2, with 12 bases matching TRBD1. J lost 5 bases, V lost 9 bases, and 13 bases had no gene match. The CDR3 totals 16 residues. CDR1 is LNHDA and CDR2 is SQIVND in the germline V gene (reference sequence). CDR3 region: CASYKYGTGGVYGYTF. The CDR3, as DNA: TGTGCCAGCTACAAGTACGGGACAGGGGGCGTATATGGCTACACCTTC.

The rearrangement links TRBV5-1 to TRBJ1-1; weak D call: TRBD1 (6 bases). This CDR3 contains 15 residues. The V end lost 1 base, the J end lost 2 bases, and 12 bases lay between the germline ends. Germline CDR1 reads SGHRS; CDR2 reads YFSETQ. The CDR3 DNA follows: TGCGCCAGCAGCTTGCAGGGGCCTCCAAACACTGAAGCTTTCTTT. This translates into CASSLQGPPNTEAFF.

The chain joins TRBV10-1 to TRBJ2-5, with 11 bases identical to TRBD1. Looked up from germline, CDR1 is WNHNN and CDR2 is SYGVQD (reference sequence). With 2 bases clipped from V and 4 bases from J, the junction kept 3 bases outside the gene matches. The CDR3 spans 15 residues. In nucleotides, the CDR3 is TGCGCCAGCAGTGAGGGCGGGACAGGGGGAGAGACCCAGTACTTC. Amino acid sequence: CASSEGGTGGETQYF.

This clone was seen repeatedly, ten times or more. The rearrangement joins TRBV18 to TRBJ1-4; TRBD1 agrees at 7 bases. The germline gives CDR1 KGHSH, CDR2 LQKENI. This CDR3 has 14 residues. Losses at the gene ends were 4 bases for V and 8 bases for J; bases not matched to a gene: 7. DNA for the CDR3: TGTGCCAGCTCACTGACAGGGCCCAAGGAAAAACTGTTTTTT. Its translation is CASSLTGPKEKLFF.

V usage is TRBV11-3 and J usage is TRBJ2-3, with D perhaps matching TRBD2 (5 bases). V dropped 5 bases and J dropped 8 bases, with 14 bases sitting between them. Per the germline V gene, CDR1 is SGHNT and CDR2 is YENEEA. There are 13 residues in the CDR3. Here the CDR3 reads CASSPGERGTQYF. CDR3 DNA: TGTGCCAGCAGCCCCGGGGAGCGCGGTACGCAGTATTTT.

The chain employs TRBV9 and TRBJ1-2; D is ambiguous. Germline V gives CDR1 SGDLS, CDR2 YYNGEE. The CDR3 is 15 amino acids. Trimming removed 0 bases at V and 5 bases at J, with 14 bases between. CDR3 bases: TGTGCCAGCAGCGTAGGTGACGGAGTCGGGTATGGCTACACCTTC. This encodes CASSVGDGVGYGYTF. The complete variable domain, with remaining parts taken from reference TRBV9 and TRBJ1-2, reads DSGVTQTPKHLITATGQRVTLRCSPRSGDLSVYWYQQSLDQGLQFLIQYYNGEERAKGNILERFSAQQFPDLHSELNLSSLELGDSALYFCASSVGDGVGYGYTFGSGTRLTVV.

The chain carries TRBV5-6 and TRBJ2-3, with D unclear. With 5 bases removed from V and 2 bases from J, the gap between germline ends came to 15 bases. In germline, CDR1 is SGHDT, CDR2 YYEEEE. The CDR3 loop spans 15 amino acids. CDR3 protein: CASRHNYPPTDTQYF. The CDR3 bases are TGTGCCAGCAGACATAACTACCCCCCCACAGATACGCAGTATTTT.

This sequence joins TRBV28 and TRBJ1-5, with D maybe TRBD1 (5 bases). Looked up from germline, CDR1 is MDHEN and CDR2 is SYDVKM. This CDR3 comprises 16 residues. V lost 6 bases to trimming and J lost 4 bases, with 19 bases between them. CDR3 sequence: CASSPRDSGRNQPQHF. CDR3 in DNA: TGTGCCAGCAGCCCCCGGGACTCCGGCCGGAATCAGCCCCAGCATTTT.

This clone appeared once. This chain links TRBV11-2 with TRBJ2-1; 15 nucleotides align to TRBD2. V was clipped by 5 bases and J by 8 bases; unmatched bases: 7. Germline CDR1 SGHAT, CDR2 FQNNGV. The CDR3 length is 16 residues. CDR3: CASSRTSGGGPHEQFF. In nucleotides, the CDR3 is TGTGCCAGCAGCCGGACTAGCGGGGGGGGTCCCCATGAGCAGTTCTTC.

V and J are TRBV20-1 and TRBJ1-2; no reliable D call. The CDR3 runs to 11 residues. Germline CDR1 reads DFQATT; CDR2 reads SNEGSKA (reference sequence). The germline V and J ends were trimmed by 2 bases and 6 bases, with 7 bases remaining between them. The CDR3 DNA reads TGCAGTGCTAGAATGCGGGATGGCTACACCTTC. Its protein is CSARMRDGYTF.

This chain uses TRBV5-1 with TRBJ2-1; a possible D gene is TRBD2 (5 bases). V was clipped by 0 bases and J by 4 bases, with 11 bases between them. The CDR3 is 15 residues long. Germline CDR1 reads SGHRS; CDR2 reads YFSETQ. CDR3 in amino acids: CASSLGPTIYNEQFF. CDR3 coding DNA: TGCGCCAGCAGCTTGGGGCCGACTATTTACAATGAGCAGTTCTTC. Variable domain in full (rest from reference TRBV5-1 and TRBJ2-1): KAGVTQTPRYLIKTRGQQVTLSCSPISGHRSVSWYQQTPGQGLQFLFEYFSETQRNKGNFPGRFSGRQFSNSRSEMNVSTLELGDSALYLCASSLGPTIYNEQFFGPGTRLTVL.

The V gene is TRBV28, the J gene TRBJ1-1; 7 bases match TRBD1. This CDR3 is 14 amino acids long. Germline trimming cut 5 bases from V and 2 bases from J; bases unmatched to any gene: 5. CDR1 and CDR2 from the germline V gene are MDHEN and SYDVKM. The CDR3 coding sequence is TGTGCCAGCAGTATGAGGGACAGAAACACTGAAGCTTTCTTT. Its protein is CASSMRDRNTEAFF.

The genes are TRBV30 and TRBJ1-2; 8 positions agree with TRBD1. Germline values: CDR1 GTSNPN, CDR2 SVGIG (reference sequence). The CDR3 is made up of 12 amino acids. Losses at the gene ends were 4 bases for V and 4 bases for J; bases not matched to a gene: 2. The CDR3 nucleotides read TGTGCCTGGACACAGGGGGGCTATGGCTACACCTTC. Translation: CAWTQGGYGYTF.